This TCR beta chain was retrieved from a study of CD8 T cell repertoires and HIV-1 epitope variants. About the research overall: T cells were stimulated with Twenty-five Gag and Nef peptides separately. Epitopes were three Gag families plus Nef HW9 and YT9.

After removal of 6 bases from V and 5 bases from J, the junction contained 7 bases not matched to a gene. Germline CDR1 is MNHEY and CDR2 is SVGAGI. The CDR3 has 15 residues. Only in-frame clones appear in the TCRdb table, and some are missing; sequencing was by immunoSEQ multiplex PCR. This sample carries about 95,000 clones, 70% to 75% of them seen once, and the ten largest clones take approximately 24%. The clonotype comes from a male donor with HIV. The specimen sequenced was uncultured baseline CD8+ T cells from peripheral blood mononuclear cells (PBMCs). The rearrangement joins TRBV6-5 to TRBJ2-7; TRBD2 matches 13 bases. The CDR3 region has the DNA TGTGCCAGCAGCATCGGACTAGCGGGAGTTAACGAGCAGTACTTC. Translation gives CASSIGLAGVNEQYF.